A selection of T cell receptor beta chains follows, all from one sample in a study of cytomegalovirus exposure and HLA in healthy donors. Here immunoSEQ multiplex PCR was the method, and the copy in TCRdb shows in-frame clones only, minus some. The sample gives 90,000 to 120,000 clones, approximately 96% of which show up once; 0.67% is in the top ten. Sequencing was done on a sample of PBMCs. These receptors all come from a woman aged 18 to 35 in good health and CMV-seronegative. CDR3s include the opening cysteine and the closing phenylalanine or tryptophan. D genes are given only for firm matches. Rows may omit the clone size; those that give it use once, few, many or a size class.

TRBJ2-5 TRBV5-1 15 TRBD1 - CASSHGDRGLETQYF TGCGCCAGCAGCCACGGGGACAGGGGGTTGGAGACCCAGTACTTC
TRBJ2-5 TRBV11-3 13 - - CASSSSGVETQYF TGTGCCAGCAGCTCGTCAGGGGTAGAGACCCAGTACTTC
TRBJ1-3 TRBV4-3 17 TRBD1 once CASSQAQGASSGNTIYF TGCGCCAGCAGCCAAGCCCAGGGGGCTAGCTCTGGAAACACCATATATTTT
TRBJ2-1 TRBV5-6 15 TRBD2 - CASSGGTSRRNEQFF TGTGCCAGCAGCGGGGGGACTAGTCGTAGGAATGAGCAGTTCTTC
TRBJ1-5 TRBV28 19 TRBD1 - CASSLWDRGDWVGNQPQHF TGTGCCAGCAGTTTATGGGACAGGGGAGATTGGGTTGGCAATCAGCCCCAGCATTTT
TRBJ2-3 TRBV7-7 15 TRBD1 - CASSLGTVSTDTQYF TGTGCTAGCAGCTTAGGGACAGTTAGCACAGATACGCAGTATTTT
TRBJ2-1 TRBV5-5 16 TRBD2 - CASSLDPGLENNEQFF TGTGCCAGCAGCCTCGACCCGGGACTAGAAAACAATGAGCAGTTCTTC
TRBJ1-5 TRBV28 15 - once CASSSSGVSNQPQHF TGTGCCAGCAGTTCCTCAGGGGTTTCCAATCAGCCCCAGCATTTT
TRBJ2-3 TRBV9 16 - - CASSVGGSPGTDTQYF TGTGCCAGCAGCGTAGGAGGGAGCCCCGGCACAGATACGCAGTATTTT
TRBJ2-3 TRBV7-9 16 TRBD1 - CASSSNRGSATDTQYF TGTGCCAGCAGCTCCAACAGGGGATCGGCCACAGATACGCAGTATTTT
TRBJ2-7 TRBV11-3 17 - - CASSLDRGGAPSYEQYF TGTGCCAGCAGCTTAGATCGAGGGGGGGCTCCCTCCTACGAGCAGTACTTC
TRBJ1-2 TRBV19 13 - once CASSAWGGYGYTF TGTGCCAGTAGTGCCTGGGGCGGCTATGGCTACACCTTC
TRBJ2-1 TRBV27 15 - - CASSLSGGTYNEQFF TGTGCCAGCAGTTTATCGGGGGGAACCTACAATGAGCAGTTCTTC
TRBJ2-2 TRBV5-1 14 - - CASSRGPNTGELFF TGCGCCAGCAGCCGAGGGCCGAACACCGGGGAGCTGTTTTTT
TRBJ2-3 TRBV5-5 14 TRBD1 - CATNSGQLTDTQYF TGTGCCACCAACTCGGGACAGCTCACAGATACGCAGTATTTT
TRBJ2-5 TRBV2 15 TRBD1 - CASRARTGGGETQYF TGTGCCAGCAGAGCCAGGACAGGGGGCGGGGAGACCCAGTACTTC
TRBJ2-5 TRBV15 14 - once CATSSRLAGETQYF TGTGCCACCAGCAGCCGGCTAGCTGGGGAGACCCAGTACTTC
TRBJ2-1 TRBV6-5 16 TRBD2 once CASSYTGLAGGNEQFF TGTGCCAGCAGTTACACCGGACTAGCGGGGGGAAATGAGCAGTTCTTC
TRBJ2-3 TRBV11-1 14 TRBD1 once CASSGQGATDTQYF TGTGCCAGCAGCGGACAGGGGGCAACAGATACGCAGTATTTT
TRBJ2-2 TRBV2 14 - once CASHFGRGAGELFF TGTGCCAGCCACTTTGGGAGGGGGGCCGGGGAGCTGTTTTTT
TRBJ1-1 TRBV7-3 13 - - CASSSQGYTEAFF TGTGCCAGCAGCTCACAGGGATACACTGAAGCTTTCTTT
TRBJ1-5 TRBV2 17 - - CASSEALGRSSNQPQHF TGTGCCAGCAGTGAAGCGCTGGGCAGAAGTAGCAATCAGCCCCAGCATTTT
TRBJ2-5 TRBV7-2 16 - - CASSLWTTRGQETQYF TGTGCCAGCAGCTTATGGACCACTAGAGGCCAAGAGACCCAGTACTTC
TRBJ2-7 TRBV2 14 - - CASSEVEVLAEQYF TGTGCCAGCAGTGAAGTCGAGGTCTTAGCCGAGCAGTACTTC
TRBJ1-2 TRBV7-9 12 TRBD1 few CATRQGAEGYTF TGTGCCACCAGACAGGGGGCGGAGGGCTACACCTTC
TRBJ1-5 TRBV15 14 - - CATSRGGDSQPQHF TGTGCCACCAGCAGAGGGGGGGATAGTCAGCCCCAGCATTTT
TRBJ2-7 TRBV29-1 13 TRBD1 - CSVSGQGLREQYF TGCAGCGTTTCGGGACAGGGTCTTCGCGAGCAGTACTTC
TRBJ1-1 TRBV5-4 13 - - CASSERVYTEAFF TGTGCCAGCAGCGAGCGGGTATATACTGAAGCTTTCTTT
TRBJ1-1 TRBV7-2 14 - - CASSLKHANTEAFF TGTGCCAGCAGCTTAAAACACGCAAACACTGAAGCTTTCTTT
TRBJ2-1 TRBV7-9 15 TRBD1 - CASSTGRGPYNEQFF TGTGCCAGCAGTACGGGAAGGGGGCCCTACAATGAGCAGTTCTTC
TRBJ2-7 TRBV4-2 16 TRBD2 - CASSQDRTAGLGEQYF TGTGCCAGCAGCCAAGATCGTACAGCGGGGCTCGGTGAGCAGTACTTC
TRBJ1-1 TRBV15 16 - - CATSSPLVGGNTEAFF TGTGCCACCAGCAGCCCCCTGGTCGGAGGGAACACTGAAGCTTTCTTT
TRBJ2-4 TRBV13 14 - once CASSLTRGPDIQYF TGTGCCAGCAGCTTGACTAGGGGTCCGGACATTCAGTACTTC
TRBJ2-7 TRBV15 15 - few CATSRDQGASYEQYF TGTGCCACCAGCAGAGATCAAGGGGCTTCCTACGAGCAGTACTTC
TRBJ1-2 TRBV5-6 15 TRBD1 few CASSLGGQGNYGYTF TGTGCCAGCAGCTTGGGCGGACAGGGTAACTATGGCTACACCTTC
TRBJ2-7 TRBV5-6 13 - - CASSLTTGYEQYF TGTGCCAGCAGCTTGACTACAGGATACGAGCAGTACTTC
TRBJ1-5 TRBV27 17 TRBD1 - CASSLSMGTGGNQPQHF TGTGCCAGCAGTTTATCGATGGGGACAGGGGGCAATCAGCCCCAGCATTTT
TRBJ2-2 TRBV13 17 TRBD1 - CASSLGPGTVRTGELFF TGTGCCAGCAGCTTAGGCCCCGGGACAGTGAGGACCGGGGAGCTGTTTTTT
TRBJ2-7 TRBV6-6 15 TRBD1 - CASSDGQGETYEQYF TGTGCCAGCAGTGACGGACAGGGGGAGACCTACGAGCAGTACTTC
TRBJ2-2 TRBV5-4 15 - - CASSTGGQNTGELFF TGTGCCAGCAGCACGGGGGGACAGAACACCGGGGAGCTGTTTTTT
TRBJ1-1 TRBV11-3 13 - - CASSLDMNTEAFF TGTGCCAGCAGCTTAGATATGAACACTGAAGCTTTCTTT
TRBJ2-3 TRBV28 14 TRBD1 - CASRGQGVGYTQYF TGTGCCAGCAGAGGACAGGGTGTCGGTTATACGCAGTATTTT
TRBJ1-1 TRBV2 14 - - CASTPARVSTEAFF TGTGCCAGCACTCCTGCCAGGGTAAGCACTGAAGCTTTCTTT
TRBJ1-1 TRBV18 14 - - CASSSFQGFTEAFF TGTGCCAGCTCATCATTCCAGGGTTTCACTGAAGCTTTCTTT
TRBJ2-5 TRBV15 19 TRBD2 - CATSRGSTSGGGRLETQYF TGTGCCACCAGCAGAGGTTCGACTAGCGGGGGGGGTAGGTTGGAGACCCAGTACTTC
TRBJ2-1 TRBV25-1 16 TRBD1 - CASSEYRDRGYNEQFF TGTGCCAGCAGTGAATATCGGGACAGGGGATACAATGAGCAGTTCTTC
TRBJ2-7 TRBV28 15 TRBD1 - CASSPRDRDSAEQYF TGTGCCAGCAGTCCCCGGGACAGGGACTCTGCCGAGCAGTACTTC
TRBJ1-1 TRBV6-5 13 - once CASSYSKGTEAFF TGTGCCAGCAGTTACTCGAAGGGGACTGAAGCTTTCTTT